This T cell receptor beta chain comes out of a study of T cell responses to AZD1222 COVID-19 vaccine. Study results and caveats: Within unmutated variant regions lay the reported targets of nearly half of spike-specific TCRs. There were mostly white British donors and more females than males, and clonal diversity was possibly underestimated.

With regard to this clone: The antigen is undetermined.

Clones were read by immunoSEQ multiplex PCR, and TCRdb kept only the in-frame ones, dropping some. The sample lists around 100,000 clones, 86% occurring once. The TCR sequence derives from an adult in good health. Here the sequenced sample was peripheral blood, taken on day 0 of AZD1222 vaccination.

CDR3 loop: CASSGGTARTYEQYF. The CDR3 DNA sequence: TGCGCCAGCAGCGGCGGGACAGCCAGGACCTACGAGCAGTACTTC. V and J are TRBV4-3 and TRBJ2-7, with D possibly being TRBD1 (7 bases). The CDR3 length is 15 residues. Trimming shortened V by 5 bases and J by 2 bases, and 16 bases separated the two germline ends. Germline V gives CDR1 LGHNA, CDR2 YSLEER.